This TCR beta chain is from a study of OX40 agonist ivuxolimab in advanced cancers. The protocol was immunoSEQ multiplex PCR, while the TCRdb copy is restricted to in-frame clones and leaves out a portion. The table shows roughly 69,000 clones, with roughly 86% occurring only once. The TCR was taken from an adult with an advanced solid tumor such as melanoma, head and neck, liver or kidney cancer. This material consisted of CD4+ or CD8+ T cells sorted from blood, taken in a trial of the OX40 agonist ivuxolimab.

The CDR3 coding sequence is TGTGCCAGCAGTGATGCCCCAGGCATGGGATATAATTCACCCCTCCACTTT. Amino acid sequence: CASSDAPGMGYNSPLHF. V usage is TRBV25-1 and J usage is TRBJ1-6; no clear D. Deletions cut 3 bases from V and 4 bases from J, with 16 bases between. This CDR3 spans 17 amino acids. Germline CDR1 and CDR2: MGHDK and SYGVNS.